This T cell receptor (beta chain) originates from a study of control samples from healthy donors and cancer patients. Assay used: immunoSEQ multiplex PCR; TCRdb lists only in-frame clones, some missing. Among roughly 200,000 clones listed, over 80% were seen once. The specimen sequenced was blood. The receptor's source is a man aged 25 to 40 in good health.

The CDR3 DNA follows: TGTGCCAGCAGCCAAGATCTAACTGGGACCTACGAGCAGTACTTC. As protein: CASSQDLTGTYEQYF. The chain couples TRBV3-1 (or the pseudogene TRBV3-2) to TRBJ2-7, with unresolved D. V lost 0 bases to trimming and J lost 2 bases, with 11 bases between them. Germline loops: CDR1 LGHDT, CDR2 YNNKEL (reference sequence). This CDR3 has 15 residues.